The 22 T cell receptor beta chains in this list originate from one sample, sequenced in a study of control samples from healthy donors and cancer patients. The repertoire was sequenced with immunoSEQ multiplex PCR; TCRdb's copy has only in-frame clones and lacks some. This table has approximately 180,000 clones, approximately 92% appearing once. Sequenced: blood. All receptors derive from a middle-aged woman in good health.

V gene TRBV24-1 combines with J gene TRBJ1-2, with 9 bases aligning to TRBD1. Germline lookup yields CDR1 KGHDR and CDR2 SFDVKD. Trimming at V came to 3 bases and at J to 8 bases, leaving 3 bases not matched to a gene. The CDR3 covers 13 residues. CDR3 region: CATSDGQGRGYTF. DNA for the CDR3: TGTGCCACCAGTGATGGACAGGGGAGAGGCTACACCTTC.

The chain is built from TRBV7-8 and TRBJ1-1, with 7 bases fitting TRBD1. V was clipped by 5 bases and J by 5 bases; unmatched bases: 5. The CDR3 has 13 amino acids. Germline V lookup: CDR1 SGHVS, CDR2 FQNEAQ. Here the CDR3 DNA reads TGTGCCAGCAGCCGGACAGGTGGGACTGAAGCTTTCTTT. It encodes CASSRTGGTEAFF.

This clone was detected once. V usage is TRBV2 and J usage is TRBJ2-7, with 9 positions matching TRBD1. This CDR3 region has 14 residues. The V gene end was trimmed by 4 bases and the J gene end by 6 bases; junction bases not matched to a gene: 7. Germline loops: CDR1 SNHLY, CDR2 FYNNEI. In DNA, the CDR3 is TGTGCCAGCAGTGGAAGACAGGGGGTCTCCGAGCAGTACTTC. Amino acids: CASSGRQGVSEQYF.

V gene TRBV27 combines with J gene TRBJ2-2; 9 bases match TRBD1. CDR1 and CDR2 from the germline V gene are MNHEY and SMNVEV (reference sequence). Trimming at V came to 8 bases and at J to 7 bases, leaving 11 bases not matched to a gene. This CDR3 is built from 15 residues. The CDR3 DNA follows: TGTGCCAGCGGGTCCTATAGGACAGGGGACGGGGAGCTGTTTTTT. Amino acids: CASGSYRTGDGELFF.

V and J are TRBV7-8 and TRBJ1-1, with TRBD1 as a possible D gene (5 bases). V lost 6 bases and J lost 11, with 16 bases in between. Germline CDR1 and CDR2: SGHVS and FQNEAQ. CDR3 length: 12 residues. The CDR3: CASRMERGRAFF. CDR3 sequence (DNA): TGTGCCAGCAGAATGGAAAGGGGAAGGGCTTTCTTT.

This chain's CDR3 is CASSQALGRDREKLFF. CDR3 nucleotide sequence: TGCGCCAGCAGCCAAGCCCTGGGCCGGGACAGAGAAAAACTGTTTTTT. V usage is TRBV4-1 and J usage is TRBJ1-4; 7 positions match TRBD1. CDR1 and CDR2 from the germline V gene are MGHRA and YSYEKL. V was pared by 1 base and J by 8 bases, with 10 bases of the junction left unmatched. CDR3 length: 16 amino acids.

J is TRBJ1-5 and V is TRBV7-9; no reliable D call. V was pared by 2 bases and J by 5 bases, with 7 bases between. The CDR3 is 13 amino acids. The germline gives CDR1 SEHNR, CDR2 FQNEAQ (reference sequence). CDR3: CASSLSLDQPQHF. CDR3 DNA sequence: TGTGCCAGCAGCTTATCTTTGGATCAGCCCCAGCATTTT.

The genes are TRBV27 and TRBJ1-6, with a weak D call TRBD1 (6 bases). The CDR3 length is 21 residues. Trimming pared 6 bases from V and 0 bases from J, leaving 27 bases between. Germline CDR1 MNHEY, CDR2 SMNVEV (reference sequence). CDR3: CASRPVVVGQSILSYNSPLHF. For the CDR3, the DNA is TGTGCCAGCAGACCTGTGGTCGTAGGACAGAGTATCCTCTCCTATAATTCACCCCTCCACTTT.

This chain's CDR3 is CASSYDRGSEQYF. The CDR3 DNA reads TGTGCCAGCAGTTACGACAGGGGTTCCGAGCAGTACTTC. The V gene is TRBV6-5, the J gene TRBJ2-7; 8 bases match TRBD1. The CDR3 is 13 residues long. After removal of 2 bases from V and 6 bases from J, the junction contained 3 bases not matched to a gene. The germline V gene encodes CDR1 MNHEY and CDR2 SVGAGI.

This chain uses TRBV19 with TRBJ2-5; 8 bases are a match to TRBD2. The junction had 6 bases not matched to a gene; V was cut back by 4 bases and J by 5 bases. CDR1 LNHDA and CDR2 SQIVND come from the germline V gene (reference sequence). The CDR3 is 14 residues long. CDR3 in amino acids: CASSTSGGRETQYF. The CDR3 nucleotides read TGTGCCAGTAGTACCTCGGGGGGGCGGGAGACCCAGTACTTC.

The genes are TRBV13 and TRBJ1-5; 8 nucleotides line up with TRBD1. CDR3 length: 14 residues. From germline, CDR1 is PRHDT and CDR2 FYEKMQ (reference sequence). V was clipped by 7 bases and J by 3 bases; unmatched bases: 5. The CDR3 coding sequence is TGTGCCAGCACCCTGGGACAGGACAATCAGCCCCAGCATTTT. It codes for CASTLGQDNQPQHF.

The chain couples TRBV3-1 (or the pseudogene TRBV3-2) to TRBJ1-2; no reliable D call. Trimming removed 7 bases at V and 7 bases at J, with 19 bases between. This CDR3 is built from 14 residues. CDR1 and CDR2 (germline): LGHDT, YNNKEL (reference sequence). CDR3: CASMKPQVMGGYTF. CDR3 sequence (DNA): TGTGCCAGCATGAAACCTCAGGTAATGGGTGGCTACACCTTC.

The chain couples TRBV24-1 to TRBJ2-5; 9 nucleotides line up with TRBD1. The germline V gene has CDR1 KGHDR and CDR2 SFDVKD. The J segment lost 4 bases and the V segment lost 3 bases, leaving 8 bases of the junction unmatched. The CDR3 runs 16 residues. The CDR3 nucleotides read TGTGCCACCAGTGATCCGACGGGACAGGGAGGAGAGACCCAGTACTTC. It is translated as CATSDPTGQGGETQYF.

The genes are TRBV28 and TRBJ1-1, with 8 nucleotides matching TRBD1. The junction had 8 bases not matched to a gene; V was cut back by 6 bases and J by 5 bases. Germline V gives CDR1 MDHEN, CDR2 SYDVKM. The CDR3 totals 14 residues. This CDR3 is CASSPGQGWTEAFF. CDR3 nucleotides: TGTGCCAGCAGCCCCGGACAGGGATGGACTGAAGCTTTCTTT.

DNA for the CDR3: TGTGCCAGCAGCTCAAAGAACCGGACAGGGGGGATTAGCTCCTACAATGAGCAGTTCTTC. Residues: CASSSKNRTGGISSYNEQFF. The chain recombines TRBV6-6 with TRBJ2-1; 10 bases agree with TRBD1. The CDR3 is 20 amino acids. V gave up 6 bases and J gave up 0 bases; unmatched junction bases: 17. CDR1 is MNHNY, CDR2 SVGAGI, per germline (reference sequence).

The chain has TRBV5-1 and TRBJ2-7; D is undetermined. Germline CDR1 and CDR2: SGHRS and YFSETQ. This CDR3 spans 14 amino acids. V lost 0 bases and J 2 bases, leaving 9 bases between the germline ends. CDR3 loop: CASSLGPSAYEQYF. The CDR3, as DNA: TGCGCCAGCAGCTTGGGACCCTCGGCCTACGAGCAGTACTTC.

The gene calls are TRBV2 and TRBJ1-1; D not resolved. Between the trimmed V and J ends, which lost 4 bases and 1 base, there was a span of 7 bases. The CDR3 has 13 residues. Germline V CDR1 and CDR2: SNHLY, FYNNEI. The DNA for the CDR3 is TGTGCCAGCAGTGTGTACGGGAACACTGAAGCTTTCTTT. Translating gives CASSVYGNTEAFF. The full variable domain, completed using reference TRBV2 and TRBJ1-1, is EPEVTQTPSHQVTQMGQEVILRCVPISNHLYFYWYRQILGQKVEFLVSFYNNEISEKSEIFDDQFSVERPDGSNFTLKIRSTKLEDSAMYFCASSVYGNTEAFFGQGTRLTVV.

This sequence joins TRBV19 and TRBJ2-2, with D possibly matching TRBD1 (6 bases). The germline V gene has CDR1 LNHDA and CDR2 SQIVND (reference sequence). The CDR3 loop spans 15 amino acids. Trimming removed 7 bases from V and 0 bases from J, with 12 bases in between. This chain's CDR3 is CASKEEGANTGELFF. The DNA of the CDR3 is TGTGCCAGTAAGGAAGAGGGGGCGAACACCGGGGAGCTGTTTTTT.

This rearrangement joins TRBV24-1 to TRBJ2-3; weak D call: TRBD2 (6 bases). Trimming removed 2 bases from V and 9 bases from J, with 14 bases in between. In germline, CDR1 is KGHDR, CDR2 SFDVKD. The length of the CDR3 is 14 residues. The CDR3: CATSDSGEIGTQYF. The CDR3, as DNA: TGTGCCACCAGTGATTCGGGAGAAATAGGGACGCAGTATTTT.

The chain recombines TRBV27 with TRBJ1-5, with D maybe TRBD1 (5 bases). V lost 5 bases to trimming and J lost 0 bases, with 17 bases between them. The CDR3 loop spans 17 amino acids. Germline assignment: CDR1 MNHEY and CDR2 SMNVEV (reference sequence). The CDR3: CASSPKPDSYSNQPQHF. The CDR3 coding sequence is TGTGCCAGCAGTCCCAAGCCAGACAGTTATAGCAATCAGCCCCAGCATTTT.

In its sample, this clone was seen once. The CDR3 reads CASSQGQVGYTF. For the CDR3, the DNA is TGTGCCAGCAGCCAAGGACAGGTGGGCTACACCTTC. The gene calls are TRBV5-6 and TRBJ1-2; 7 bases align to TRBD1. This CDR3 comprises 12 residues. Per germline, CDR1 SGHDT and CDR2 YYEEEE. Trimming took 4 bases from V and 8 from J; bases not matched to a gene: 5.

This chain links TRBV5-1 with TRBJ1-1, with D perhaps TRBD1 (6 bases). Trimming pared 0 bases from V and 3 bases from J, leaving 21 bases between. From germline, CDR1 is SGHRS and CDR2 YFSETQ. The CDR3 extends over 18 amino acids. The CDR3 reads CASSLESQGWVQDTEAFF. The CDR3 bases are TGCGCCAGCAGCTTGGAGTCGCAGGGGTGGGTACAGGACACTGAAGCTTTCTTT.